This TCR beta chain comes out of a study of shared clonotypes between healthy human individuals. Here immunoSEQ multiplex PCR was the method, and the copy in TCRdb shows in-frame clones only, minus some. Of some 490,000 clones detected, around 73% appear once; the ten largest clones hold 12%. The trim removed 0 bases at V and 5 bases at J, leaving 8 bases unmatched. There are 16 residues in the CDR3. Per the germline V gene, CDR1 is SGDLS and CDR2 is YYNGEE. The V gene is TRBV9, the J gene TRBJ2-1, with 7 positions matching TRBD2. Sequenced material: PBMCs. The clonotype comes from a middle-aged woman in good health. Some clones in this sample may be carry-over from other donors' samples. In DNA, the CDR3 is TGTGCCAGCAGCGTAGCTACGGCTAGCGGAGACAATGAGCAGTTCTTC. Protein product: CASSVATASGDNEQFF.